This T cell receptor beta chain was observed in a study of T and B cells in COVID-19 patients. Notes on the study in general: In COVID-19 patients, T cell receptor beta variable and joining gene use was reportedly strongly skewed.

This CDR3 is 15 amino acids long. J gave up 3 bases and V 3 bases, and 5 bases lay outside the gene matches. The germline V gene encodes CDR1 PRHDT and CDR2 FYEKMQ (reference sequence). TRB rearrangements were amplified by multiplex PCR with BIOMED2 TRB-A/B primers. From the multiplex PCR reads, TCRdb called clonotypes with MiXCR, one entry per CDR3 protein. This sample has around 8,200 distinct CDR3 sequences, with approximately 25% found just once. Each TRB amplification used roughly 230-550 ng of genomic DNA from blood. Comment on this clonotype: Its antigen remains unknown.

This TCR was recovered from a human donor with active COVID-19. The chain has TRBV13 and TRBJ2-7; TRBD1 aligns across 10 bases. Material for sequencing was blood. CDR3 bases: TGTGCCAGCAGCTTGGGGGGGACAGGGGTCTACGAGCAGTACTTC. It is translated as CASSLGGTGVYEQYF.